The 18 T cell receptor beta chains listed next were all sequenced from one sample in a study of shared clonotypes between healthy human individuals. Clones were read by immunoSEQ multiplex PCR, and TCRdb kept only the in-frame ones, dropping some. The sample holds 2.5 million or so clones, just over 90% seen once. Sequencing input: naive CD4+ T cells sorted from blood. Indicated subset: CD45RA+ positively selected. The receptors originated from a man aged 18 to 30 in good health.

The chain couples TRBV18 to TRBJ2-3; 7 bases agree with TRBD2. The CDR3 has 20 amino acids. CDR1 is KGHSH and CDR2 is LQKENI in the germline V gene. Trimming cost V 6 bases and J 1 base; bases outside gene matches: 22. This CDR3 reads CASSPSSPLATAGRTDTQYF. The CDR3 DNA reads TGTGCCAGCTCCCCTAGTAGCCCTCTGGCCACAGCGGGACGCACAGATACGCAGTATTTT.

The CDR3, as DNA: TGTGCCAGCAGGCGAGAGGCGGCAGACTATGGCTACACCTTC. It translates to CASRREAADYGYTF. The chain is built from TRBV7-9 and TRBJ1-2; D gene ambiguous. The V end lost 6 bases, the J end lost 3 bases, and 14 bases lay between the germline ends. Germline values: CDR1 SEHNR, CDR2 FQNEAQ (reference sequence). The length of the CDR3 is 14 residues.

The V and J genes are TRBV7-2 and TRBJ2-7, with D maybe TRBD1 (5 bases). The CDR3 runs 15 residues. Trimming removed 1 base from V and 0 bases from J, with 10 bases in between. The germline V gene encodes CDR1 SGHTA and CDR2 FQGNSA. The DNA for the CDR3 is TGTGCCAGCAGCTTAGGGACACCGAGCTCCTACGAGCAGTACTTC. This sequence encodes CASSLGTPSSYEQYF.

This rearrangement joins TRBV6-5 to TRBJ2-3, with 11 bases aligning to TRBD2. Germline CDR1 MNHEY, CDR2 SVGAGI. Trimming at V came to 3 bases and at J to 4 bases, leaving 6 bases not matched to a gene. The CDR3 spans 16 residues. The CDR3 nucleotides are TGTGCCAGCAGTTATTTTAGCGGGGGGGCCCCAGATACGCAGTATTTT. Its translation: CASSYFSGGAPDTQYF.

The gene calls are TRBV15 and TRBJ2-7; no firm D call. Trimming cost V 5 bases and J 0 bases, with 17 bases left between them. The CDR3 is made up of 16 amino acids. Germline CDR1 reads LNHNV; CDR2 reads YYDKDF (reference sequence). CDR3 nucleotide sequence: TGTGCCACCAGCCCAAACCCCCTCGGTAGCTCCTACGAGCAGTACTTC. Its translation is CATSPNPLGSSYEQYF. The complete variable domain, with remaining parts taken from reference TRBV15 and TRBJ2-7, reads DAMVIQNPRYQVTQFGKPVTLSCSQTLNHNVMYWYQQKSSQAPKLLFHYYDKDFNNEADTPDNFQSRRPNTSFCFLDIRSPGLGDTAMYLCATSPNPLGSSYEQYFGPGTRLTVT.

This clone has a single count. V is TRBV27 and J is TRBJ2-3; D is unresolved. V was pared by 3 bases and J by 0 bases, with 7 bases between. The CDR3 spans 14 residues. Looked up from germline, CDR1 is MNHEY and CDR2 is SMNVEV (reference sequence). The chain's CDR3 is CASSFPLSTDTQYF. DNA of the CDR3: TGTGCCAGCAGTTTCCCCCTAAGCACAGATACGCAGTATTTT.

This chain links TRBV7-8 with TRBJ1-1; 8 positions match TRBD1. CDR3 size: 17 residues. The V segment lost 2 bases and the J segment 0 bases; nucleotides outside the gene matches: 8. The germline V gene encodes CDR1 SGHVS and CDR2 FQNEAQ. The DNA for the CDR3 is TGTGCCAGCAGCTTATCAGCAGGGGGCAGGGTGAACACTGAAGCTTTCTTT. Its protein is CASSLSAGGRVNTEAFF.

The V and J genes are TRBV4-3 and TRBJ2-1; no definite D call. Trimming took 3 bases from V and 0 from J, leaving 12 bases between them. CDR1 LGHNA and CDR2 YSLEER come from the germline V gene. The length of the CDR3 is 16 residues. The CDR3 coding sequence is TGCGCCAGCAGCCATGCCCTGGCTAGCTCCTACAATGAGCAGTTCTTC. Amino acids: CASSHALASSYNEQFF.

The gene calls are TRBV6-5 and TRBJ1-3; the D gene is possibly TRBD1 (6 bases). Germline values: CDR1 MNHEY, CDR2 SVGAGI. This CDR3 region has 13 residues. The V end was cut by 9 bases, the J end by 4 bases, with 13 bases between. The CDR3 reads CASTRGDGNTIYF. DNA of the CDR3: TGTGCCAGTACTAGGGGGGACGGAAACACCATATATTTT.

This clone was recorded once. The genes are TRBV5-6 and TRBJ2-1, with 12 nucleotides matching TRBD2. The germline gives CDR1 SGHDT, CDR2 YYEEEE. V shed 4 bases, J shed 5 bases, and the junction held 4 bases outside the gene matches. The CDR3 has 15 residues. The CDR3 reads CASSLAGGQNNEQFF. CDR3 DNA: TGTGCCAGCAGCCTAGCGGGAGGGCAGAACAATGAGCAGTTCTTC.

V is TRBV12-5 and J is TRBJ1-6; 7 bases agree with TRBD1. V trimming: 6 bases; J trimming: 6 bases; junction bases outside the gene matches: 5. This CDR3 is built from 14 residues. Looked up from germline, CDR1 is LGHNT and CDR2 is FRNRAP. The CDR3 reads CASGTGTVNSPLHF. DNA of the CDR3: TGTGCTAGTGGCACCGGGACAGTTAATTCACCCCTCCACTTT.

This sequence joins TRBV18 and TRBJ2-1; D gene unclear. Per germline, CDR1 KGHSH and CDR2 LQKENI. The V gene lost 4 bases and the J gene lost 8 bases, with 12 bases spanning the gap. This CDR3 has 13 amino acids. CDR3 sequence reads: CASSLRAKDEQFF. The CDR3 region has the DNA TGTGCCAGCTCACTCCGGGCCAAGGATGAGCAGTTCTTC.

The chain recombines TRBV10-3 with TRBJ2-2, with unresolved D. With 6 bases removed from V and 0 bases from J, the gap between germline ends came to 14 bases. The CDR3 runs 16 residues. Germline CDR1 ENHRY, CDR2 SYGVKD. Written as DNA, the CDR3 is TGTGCCATCAGAGGGTACCTATCCGCGAACACCGGGGAGCTGTTTTTT. It translates to CAIRGYLSANTGELFF.

Note on this clone: Within the sample, other DNA sequences also encode this same CDR3. The genes are TRBV30 and TRBJ2-1; 7 nucleotides line up with TRBD2. The CDR3 contains 13 residues. Trimming removed 1 base from V and 3 bases from J; junction bases left unmatched: 0. Germline CDR1 and CDR2: GTSNPN and SVGIG (reference sequence). The CDR3 nucleotides are TGTGCCTGGAGTGGCGGGAGCTACAATGAGCAGTTCTTC. It is translated as CAWSGGSYNEQFF. The full variable domain, in which reference TRBV30 and TRBJ2-1 provide the parts outside the CDR3, is SQTIHQWPATLVQPVGSPLSLECTVEGTSNPNLYWYRQAAGRGLQLLFYSVGIGQISSEVPQNLSASRPQDRQFILSSKKLLLSDSGFYLCAWSGGSYNEQFFGPGTRLTVL.

The rearrangement uses TRBV5-6 and TRBJ2-7; perhaps TRBD1 as D (6 bases). CDR3 length: 15 amino acids. Trimming removed 2 bases from V and 0 bases from J, with 12 bases in between. Germline CDR1 is SGHDT and CDR2 is YYEEEE. DNA for the CDR3: TGTGCCAGCAGCTTCGGGACAACTCACTCCTACGAGCAGTACTTC. Translating it yields CASSFGTTHSYEQYF.

This chain joins TRBV11-2 and TRBJ2-2; TRBD1 aligns across 8 bases. Germline lookup yields CDR1 SGHAT and CDR2 FQNNGV. The ends lost 1 base at V and 5 bases at J; junction bases unmatched: 9. The CDR3 is 17 residues long. The CDR3 loop reads CASSLGRGRGTTGELFF. The CDR3 coding sequence is TGTGCCAGCAGCTTAGGCAGGGGGCGCGGGACGACCGGGGAGCTGTTTTTT.

The chain combines TRBV5-1 with TRBJ1-2; possible D gene TRBD1, 6 bases. V was cut by 0 bases and J by 8 bases, with 14 bases left in between. The germline gives CDR1 SGHRS, CDR2 YFSETQ. The CDR3 is 14 residues long. CDR3 DNA: TGCGCCAGCAGCTTGGGGCAGGGGATTGGAGGCTACACCTTC. Translation: CASSLGQGIGGYTF.

V and J are TRBV7-2 and TRBJ2-2; 7 positions agree with TRBD2. The germline V gene encodes CDR1 SGHTA and CDR2 FQGNSA. V lost 5 bases to trimming and J lost 7 bases; unmatched junction nucleotides: 7. The CDR3 is 14 amino acids. This CDR3 is CASSPRGSVGELFF. As DNA, the CDR3 is TGTGCCAGCAGCCCACGCGGGAGCGTCGGGGAGCTGTTTTTT. The full variable domain, its missing parts supplied by reference TRBV7-2 and TRBJ2-2, is GAGVSQSPSNKVTEKGKDVELRCDPISGHTALYWYRQSLGQGLEFLIYFQGNSAPDKSGLPSDRFSAERTGGSVSTLTIQRTQQEDSAVYLCASSPRGSVGELFFGEGSRLTVL.